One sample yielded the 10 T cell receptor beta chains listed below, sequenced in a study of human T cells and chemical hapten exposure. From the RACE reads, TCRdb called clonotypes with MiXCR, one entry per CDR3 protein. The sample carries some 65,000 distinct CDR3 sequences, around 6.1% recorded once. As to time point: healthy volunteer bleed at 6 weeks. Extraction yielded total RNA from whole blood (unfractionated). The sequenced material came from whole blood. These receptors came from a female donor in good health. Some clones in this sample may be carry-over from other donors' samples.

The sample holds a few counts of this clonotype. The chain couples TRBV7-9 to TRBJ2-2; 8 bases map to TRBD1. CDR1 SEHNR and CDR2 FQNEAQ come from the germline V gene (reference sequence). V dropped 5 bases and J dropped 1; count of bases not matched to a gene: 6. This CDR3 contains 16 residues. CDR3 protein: CASSRQGTLNTGELFF. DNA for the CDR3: TGTGCCAGCAGCCGACAGGGGACCCTGAACACCGGGGAGCTGTTTTTT.

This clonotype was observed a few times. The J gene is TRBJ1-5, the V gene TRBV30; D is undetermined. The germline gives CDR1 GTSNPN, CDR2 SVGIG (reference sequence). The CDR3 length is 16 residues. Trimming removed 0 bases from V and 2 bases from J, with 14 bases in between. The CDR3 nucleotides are TGTGCCTGGAGTGTAATGGGCAGTGTGGGCAATCAGCCCCAGCATTTT. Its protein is CAWSVMGSVGNQPQHF.

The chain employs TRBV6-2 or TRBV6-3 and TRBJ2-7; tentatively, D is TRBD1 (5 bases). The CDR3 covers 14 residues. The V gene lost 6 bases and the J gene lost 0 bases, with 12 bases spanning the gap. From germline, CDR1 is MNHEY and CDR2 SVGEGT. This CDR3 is CASRGASVSYEQYF. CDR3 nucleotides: TGTGCCAGCAGAGGGGCTTCGGTCTCCTACGAGCAGTACTTC.

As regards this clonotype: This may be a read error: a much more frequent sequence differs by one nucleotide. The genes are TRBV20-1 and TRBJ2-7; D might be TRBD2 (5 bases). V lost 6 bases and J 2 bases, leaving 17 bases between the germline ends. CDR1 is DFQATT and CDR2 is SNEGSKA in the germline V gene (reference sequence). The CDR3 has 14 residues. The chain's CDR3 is CSAKTRTSTYEQYF. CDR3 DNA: TGCAGTGCGAAGACGCGGACTTCAACCTACGAGCAGTACTTC.

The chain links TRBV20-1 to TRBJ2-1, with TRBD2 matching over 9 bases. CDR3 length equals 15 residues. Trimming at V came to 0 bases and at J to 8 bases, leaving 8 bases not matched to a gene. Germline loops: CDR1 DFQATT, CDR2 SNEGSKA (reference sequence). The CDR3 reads CSAREPSGRPHEQFF. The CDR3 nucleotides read TGCAGTGCTAGAGAACCAAGCGGGAGGCCCCATGAGCAGTTCTTC.

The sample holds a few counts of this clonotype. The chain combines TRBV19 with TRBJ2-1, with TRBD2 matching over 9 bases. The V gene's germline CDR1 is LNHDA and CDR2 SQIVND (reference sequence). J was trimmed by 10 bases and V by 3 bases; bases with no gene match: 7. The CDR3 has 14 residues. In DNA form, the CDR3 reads TGTGCCAGTAGTATCGGTGTAGCGGGAGAAGAGCAGTTCTTC. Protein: CASSIGVAGEEQFF. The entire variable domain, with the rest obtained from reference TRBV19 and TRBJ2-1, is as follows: DGGITQSPKYLFRKEGQNVTLSCEQNLNHDAMYWYRQDPGQGLRLIYYSQIVNDFQKGDIAEGYSVSREKKESFPLTVTSAQKNPTAFYLCASSIGVAGEEQFFGPGTRLTVL.

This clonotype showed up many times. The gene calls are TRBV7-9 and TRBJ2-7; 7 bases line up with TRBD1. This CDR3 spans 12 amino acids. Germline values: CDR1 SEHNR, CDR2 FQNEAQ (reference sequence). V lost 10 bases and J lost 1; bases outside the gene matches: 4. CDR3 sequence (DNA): TGTGCCACCCGGGACAGTTCCTACGAGCAGTACTTC. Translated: CATRDSSYEQYF.

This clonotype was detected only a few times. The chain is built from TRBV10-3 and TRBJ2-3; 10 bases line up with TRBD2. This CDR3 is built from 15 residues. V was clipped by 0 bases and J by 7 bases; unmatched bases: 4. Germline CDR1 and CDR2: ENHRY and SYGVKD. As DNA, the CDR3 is TGTGCCATCAGTGAGTCGTCTAGCGGGAGCTATACGCAGTATTTT. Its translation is CAISESSSGSYTQYF.

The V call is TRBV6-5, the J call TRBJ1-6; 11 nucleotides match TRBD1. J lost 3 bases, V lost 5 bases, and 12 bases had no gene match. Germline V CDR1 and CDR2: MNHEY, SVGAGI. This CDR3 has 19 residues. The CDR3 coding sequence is TGTGCCAGCAGTATTACTACTCCCGGGACAGGGGGCTATAATTCACCCCTCCACTTT. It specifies CASSITTPGTGGYNSPLHF.

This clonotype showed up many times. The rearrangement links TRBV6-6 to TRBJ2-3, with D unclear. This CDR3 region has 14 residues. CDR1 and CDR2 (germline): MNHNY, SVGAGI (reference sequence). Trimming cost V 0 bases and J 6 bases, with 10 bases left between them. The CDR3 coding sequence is TGTGCCAGCAGTTACTCCCCCGTGGGCGATACGCAGTATTTT. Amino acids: CASSYSPVGDTQYF.